Listed here are 26 T cell receptor beta chains from one sample, sequenced in a study of cytomegalovirus exposure and HLA in healthy donors. The PCR had 60 Vbeta and 13 Jbeta primers. Data came from immunoSEQ multiplex PCR; TCRdb stores just in-frame clones and leaves some out. The sample has about 140,000 clones; more than 60% are singletons. Material for sequencing was PBMCs. All receptors come from a male donor in good health and CMV-seronegative.

CDR3 sequence (DNA): TGTGCCAGCAGTGAATTGGAAGGGGGAGTCTACAATGAGCAGTTCTTC. Translated, it gives CASSELEGGVYNEQFF. The chain combines TRBV25-1 with TRBJ2-1; D is perhaps TRBD1 (6 bases). Germline V CDR1 and CDR2: MGHDK, SYGVNS. The CDR3 sequence is 16 residues long. V dropped 1 base and J dropped 3 bases, with 13 bases sitting between them. Using reference TRBV25-1 and TRBJ2-1 for the parts outside the CDR3, the full variable domain is EADIYQTPRYLVIGTGKKITLECSQTMGHDKMYWYQQDPGMELHLIHYSYGVNSTEKGDLSSESTVSRIRTEHFPLTLESARPSHTSQYLCASSELEGGVYNEQFFGPGTRLTVL.

The chain combines TRBV6-5 with TRBJ2-1; 7 nucleotides agree with TRBD2. V lost 4 bases and J lost 6; bases outside the gene matches: 6. Per germline, CDR1 MNHEY and CDR2 SVGAGI. The CDR3 spans 14 residues. CDR3 coding DNA: TGTGCCAGCAGTTGGACTAGATTTCCCAATGAGCAGTTCTTC. It yields the protein CASSWTRFPNEQFF.

This chain joins TRBV6-1 and TRBJ1-1; D is unclear. This CDR3 region has 14 residues. Looked up from germline, CDR1 is MNHNS and CDR2 is SASEGT. V lost 3 bases to trimming and J lost 2 bases, with 10 bases between them. CDR3 sequence reads: CASSDDRDNTEAFF. The CDR3 DNA is TGTGCCAGCAGTGACGATCGGGATAACACTGAAGCTTTCTTT.

The chain combines TRBV30 with TRBJ1-1; TRBD1 agrees at 11 bases. The CDR3 is made up of 15 amino acids. With V trimmed by 4 bases and J by 2 bases, 6 bases remained unmatched. CDR1 and CDR2 from the germline V gene are GTSNPN and SVGIG (reference sequence). The chain's CDR3 is CAWMGDRGSNTEAFF. In nucleotides, the CDR3 is TGTGCCTGGATGGGGGACAGGGGGTCCAACACTGAAGCTTTCTTT.

CDR3 amino acids: CASSLGSGDNYGYTF. CDR3 nucleotides: TGCGCCAGCAGCTTAGGATCAGGGGACAACTATGGCTACACCTTC. This rearrangement joins TRBV5-1 to TRBJ1-2, with D perhaps matching TRBD1 (6 bases). Trimming removed 2 bases at V and 2 bases at J, with 13 bases between. The length of the CDR3 is 15 residues. Germline lookup yields CDR1 SGHRS and CDR2 YFSETQ.

The chain uses TRBV7-3 and TRBJ1-2; 8 bases fit TRBD1. V trimming: 5 bases; J trimming: 5 bases; junction bases outside the gene matches: 4. The CDR3 runs to 13 residues. Germline lookup yields CDR1 SGHTA and CDR2 FQGTGA. CDR3 sequence reads: CASSQRTGYGYTF. CDR3 coding DNA: TGTGCCAGCAGCCAGAGGACAGGGTATGGCTACACCTTC. Complete variable domain (other parts from reference TRBV7-3 and TRBJ1-2): GAGVSQTPSNKVTEKGKYVELRCDPISGHTALYWYRQSLGQGPEFLIYFQGTGAADDSGLPNDRFFAVRPEGSVSTLKIQRTERGDSAVYLCASSQRTGYGYTFGSGTRLTVV.

The J gene is TRBJ2-5, the V gene TRBV19, with TRBD2 matching 7 bases. In germline, CDR1 is LNHDA, CDR2 SQIVND (reference sequence). With 3 bases clipped from V and 4 bases from J, the junction kept 5 bases outside the gene matches. The CDR3 runs 14 residues. The CDR3 sequence: CASSISGGGETQYF. The CDR3, as DNA: TGTGCCAGTAGTATTTCGGGGGGTGGAGAGACCCAGTACTTC.

The chain carries TRBV4-3 and TRBJ2-3; TRBD1 agrees at 8 bases. V shed 4 bases and J 4 bases; nucleotides not matched to a gene: 1. Germline loops: CDR1 LGHNA, CDR2 YSLEER. This CDR3 has 13 amino acids. The CDR3 loop is CASSPDRADTQYF. In nucleotides, the CDR3 is TGCGCCAGCAGCCCGGACAGGGCAGATACGCAGTATTTT.

This sequence joins TRBV19 and TRBJ1-2; weak D call: TRBD1 (5 bases). This CDR3 comprises 14 residues. V gave up 3 bases and J gave up 6 bases, with 14 bases separating them. Germline V lookup: CDR1 LNHDA, CDR2 SQIVND (reference sequence). CDR3 residues: CASSIQGSYHGYTF. DNA of the CDR3: TGTGCCAGTAGTATCCAGGGCTCCTATCATGGCTACACCTTC.

V usage is TRBV30 and J usage is TRBJ1-5; no reliable D call. TRBJ2-3 explains the end of the DNA better; the J call may be wrong. This CDR3 region has 13 residues. Germline V gene lookup returns CDR1 GTSNPN and CDR2 SVGIG (reference sequence). The CDR3 region is CAWSAGFNQPQYF. The CDR3 DNA follows: TGTGCCTGGAGTGCAGGCTTTAATCAGCCCCAGTATTTT.

This clone has more than one count but fewer than ten. The genes are TRBV9 and TRBJ1-1; no firm D call. This CDR3 has 14 amino acids. V was cut by 3 bases and J by 0 bases, with 9 bases left in between. Germline V gene sequence: CDR1 SGDLS, CDR2 YYNGEE. The CDR3 coding sequence is TGTGCCAGCAGCGCCCGACACCTGAACACTGAAGCTTTCTTT. Translated: CASSARHLNTEAFF.

The chain joins TRBV4-2 to TRBJ2-2, with 7 bases aligning to TRBD1. The length of the CDR3 is 16 residues. With 2 bases clipped from V and 5 bases from J, the junction kept 8 bases outside the gene matches. In germline, CDR1 is LGHNA, CDR2 YNFKEQ. CDR3 DNA: TGTGCCAGCAGCCAACGCCAGACAGGGCGGACCGGGGAGCTGTTTTTT. Its protein is CASSQRQTGRTGELFF.

The chain is built from TRBV6-5 and TRBJ2-6, with 7 bases fitting TRBD1. The CDR3 runs to 14 residues. Germline CDR1 MNHEY, CDR2 SVGAGI. Losses at the gene ends were 6 bases for V and 9 bases for J; bases not matched to a gene: 8. The CDR3 sequence: CASRKTGVGNVLTF. DNA of the CDR3: TGTGCCAGCAGAAAAACAGGGGTAGGCAACGTCCTGACTTTC.

This clone was recorded only once. The chain has TRBV7-8 and TRBJ1-2; 12 positions agree with TRBD1. V lost 5 bases, J lost 7 bases, and 11 bases stayed unmatched. The CDR3 runs 16 residues. CDR1 SGHVS and CDR2 FQNEAQ come from the germline V gene. CDR3 nucleotides: TGTGCCAGCAGCAACCGGGACAGGGGGCAGAAAGGTGGCTACACCTTC. This sequence encodes CASSNRDRGQKGGYTF.

The V call is TRBV4-1, the J call TRBJ2-2; the match to TRBD2 covers 12 bases. This CDR3 contains 17 residues. V trimming: 0 bases; J trimming: 7 bases; junction bases outside the gene matches: 6. Germline CDR1 reads MGHRA; CDR2 reads YSYEKL. The CDR3 bases are TGCGCCAGCAGCCAAGAACCCGGACTAGCGGGAATCGGGGAGCTGTTTTTT. It codes for CASSQEPGLAGIGELFF.

This clone was seen just once. CDR3 residues: CASSYDISTEAFF. The CDR3 coding sequence is TGTGCCAGCAGTTACGACATCTCCACTGAAGCTTTCTTT. The V and J genes are TRBV6-5 and TRBJ1-1, with D unclear. CDR3 length: 13 amino acids. Germline assignment: CDR1 MNHEY and CDR2 SVGAGI. V lost 2 bases and J 4 bases, leaving 8 bases between the germline ends.

The chain carries TRBV5-6 and TRBJ1-1, with D possibly matching TRBD1 (6 bases). The CDR3 consists of 14 residues. Germline CDR1 SGHDT, CDR2 YYEEEE. The V end was cut by 4 bases, the J end by 6 bases, with 16 bases between. The chain's CDR3 is CASSPNAGEAEAFF. In DNA form, the CDR3 reads TGTGCCAGCAGCCCGAACGCAGGGGAAGCTGAAGCTTTCTTT.

This clone has a handful of counts. The chain joins TRBV7-9 to TRBJ1-1, with TRBD1 matching 10 bases. The CDR3 totals 16 residues. The junction had 7 bases not matched to a gene; V was cut back by 5 bases and J by 1 base. Germline lookup yields CDR1 SEHNR and CDR2 FQNEAQ (reference sequence). The DNA of the CDR3 is TGTGCCAGCAGCCATGGGACAGGGGAGAGGAACACTGAAGCTTTCTTT. This sequence encodes CASSHGTGERNTEAFF.

The rearrangement links TRBV4-1 to TRBJ2-3; TRBD2 matches at 7 bases. The CDR3 contains 18 residues. Trimming cost V 0 bases and J 2 bases; bases outside gene matches: 11. Germline assignment: CDR1 MGHRA and CDR2 YSYEKL. The CDR3 sequence is CASSQDLSRGYTTDTQYF. The CDR3 DNA sequence: TGCGCCAGCAGCCAAGATTTGTCGCGGGGGTATACCACAGATACGCAGTATTTT.

The chain couples TRBV2 to TRBJ2-7; 8 bases agree with TRBD1. This CDR3 comprises 14 residues. Germline CDR1 is SNHLY and CDR2 is FYNNEI. Trimming removed 7 bases from V and 4 bases from J; junction bases left unmatched: 9. CDR3 nucleotide sequence: TGTGCCAGCAAGCCCGGGACAGGAAGATACGAGCAGTACTTC. Translating gives CASKPGTGRYEQYF.

The V call is TRBV19, the J call TRBJ1-1, with a tentative D call TRBD1 (6 bases). V was cut by 6 bases and J by 6 bases, with 17 bases left in between. CDR3 length: 14 amino acids. The germline V gene has CDR1 LNHDA and CDR2 SQIVND (reference sequence). CDR3 loop: CASRAQGLGSEAFF. The CDR3 DNA follows: TGTGCCAGTAGAGCACAGGGCTTGGGTTCTGAAGCTTTCTTT.

The rearrangement uses TRBV5-6 and TRBJ1-1, with 8 bases identical to TRBD1. This CDR3 contains 13 residues. Germline V gives CDR1 SGHDT, CDR2 YYEEEE. The V and J ends lost 6 bases and 1 base, in that order; junction bases with no gene match: 2. The CDR3 loop is CASTGTGNTEAFF. The DNA of the CDR3 is TGTGCCAGCACCGGGACAGGGAACACTGAAGCTTTCTTT.

The V call is TRBV29-1, the J call TRBJ1-1; D not resolved. V was cut by 7 bases and J by 2 bases, with 8 bases left in between. The CDR3 is 11 residues long. Germline values: CDR1 SQVTM, CDR2 ANQGSEA. The CDR3 spells CSGTGNTEAFF. The CDR3 nucleotides are TGCAGCGGCACGGGAAACACTGAAGCTTTCTTT. Full variable domain (missing parts from reference TRBV29-1 and TRBJ1-1): SAVISQKPSRDICQRGTSLTIQCQVDSQVTMMFWYRQQPGQSLTLIATANQGSEATYESGFVIDKFPISRPNLTFSTLTVSNMSPEDSSIYLCSGTGNTEAFFGQGTRLTVV.

V gene TRBV18 combines with J gene TRBJ2-7; D might be TRBD1 (6 bases). CDR1 KGHSH and CDR2 LQKENI come from the germline V gene. The V gene lost 4 bases and the J gene lost 6 bases, with 10 bases spanning the gap. This CDR3 has 12 residues. As DNA, the CDR3 is TGTGCCAGCTCACTCTGGACAGCCGAGCAGTACTTC. This codes for CASSLWTAEQYF.

The CDR3 here is CASSEGGSGNTIYF. Here the CDR3 DNA reads TGTGCCAGCAGCGAGGGAGGATCTGGAAACACCATATATTTT. The chain is built from TRBV9 and TRBJ1-3, with D unclear. Germline V gene sequence: CDR1 SGDLS, CDR2 YYNGEE. This CDR3 is 14 amino acids long. The V end lost 3 bases, the J end lost 1 base, and 8 bases lay between the germline ends.

The chain has TRBV7-9 and TRBJ1-2, with D maybe TRBD1 (5 bases). The V gene's germline CDR1 is SEHNR and CDR2 FQNEAQ (reference sequence). V dropped 2 bases and J dropped 0 bases, with 16 bases sitting between them. The CDR3 has 17 residues. The chain's CDR3 is CASSLIPLGGSNYGYTF. The CDR3 coding sequence is TGTGCCAGCAGCTTAATCCCCTTGGGGGGATCTAACTATGGCTACACCTTC. Together with reference TRBV7-9 and TRBJ1-2, the CDR3 gives the full variable domain: DTGVSQNPRHKITKRGQNVTFRCDPISEHNRLYWYRQTLGQGPEFLTYFQNEAQLEKSRLLSDRFSAERPKGSFSTLEIQRTEQGDSAMYLCASSLIPLGGSNYGYTFGSGTRLTVV.